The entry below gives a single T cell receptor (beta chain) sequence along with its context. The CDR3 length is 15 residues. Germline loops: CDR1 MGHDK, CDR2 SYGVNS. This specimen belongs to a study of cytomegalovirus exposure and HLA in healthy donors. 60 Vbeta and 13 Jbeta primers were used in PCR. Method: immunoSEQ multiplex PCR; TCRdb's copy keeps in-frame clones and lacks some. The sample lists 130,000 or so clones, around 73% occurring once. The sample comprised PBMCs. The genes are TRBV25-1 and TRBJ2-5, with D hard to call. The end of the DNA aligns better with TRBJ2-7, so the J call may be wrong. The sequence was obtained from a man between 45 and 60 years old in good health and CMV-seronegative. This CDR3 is CASSETQILHSEQYF. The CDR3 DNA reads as TGTGCCAGCAGTGAGACACAAATTCTACACTCCGAGCAGTACTTC.